This section outlines one T cell receptor (beta chain) sequence together with its context. Its matching antigen is unknown. Amplification yielded TCR beta CDR3 regions, with RNA transcripts as the source. First-round RT-PCR targeting the TCR CDR3 was performed with the HTBI primer set. TCRdb passed the multiplex PCR reads through MiXCR, listing each CDR3 protein once. The table includes fewer than 550,000 distinct CDR3 sequences, about 24% detected once. The CDR3 loop spans 15 amino acids. Trimming took 2 bases from V and 4 from J; bases not matched to a gene: 3. CDR1 is MNHEY, CDR2 SMNVEV, per germline (reference sequence). The data derive from a study of T cells in Graves' hyperthyroidism and ophthalmopathy. Broader study findings: Clonotypes that were expanded in thyroid above 0.001 mostly appeared in blood too. A model of 13 V-J pairs discriminated ophthalmopathy from stable hyperthyroidism.

Ophthalmopathy patients all had a Clinical Activity Score of at least 3, a NOSPECS grade of at least 4 and disease under 3 months old. Pregnant or lactating patients were excluded, as were those with uncontrolled infection or other autoimmune disease. The sequenced sample consisted of blood. This sequence originates from a woman in her thirties with Graves' ophthalmopathy. V and J are TRBV27 and TRBJ2-2; 8 nucleotides match TRBD1. This chain's CDR3 is CASSLTTGATGELFF. The CDR3 coding sequence is TGTGCCAGCAGTTTAACGACAGGGGCCACCGGGGAGCTGTTTTTT.